The following is a TCR beta chain sequence with its context. Its antigen is not identified. In germline, CDR1 is MNHEY, CDR2 SVGAGI. V was clipped by 6 bases and J by 4 bases; unmatched bases: 11. CDR3 length equals 15 residues. This record belongs to a study of T cell responses to AZD1222 COVID-19 vaccine. Study outcomes and limitations: Spike-spanning, vaccine-associated CD4 TCRs were dominant at 160-218 and 743-854. Unmutated variant regions are reportedly targeted by nearly half of spike-specific TCRs. At study baseline, merely five or six AZD1222 recipients were seropositive.

Sequencing used immunoSEQ multiplex PCR; TCRdb keeps in-frame clones, though not all of them. The table shows about 150,000 clones, with approximately 90% occurring only once. Here the sequenced sample was peripheral blood, taken after recovery from COVID-19. The source of this sequence is an adult who had recovered from COVID-19. J is TRBJ1-1 and V is TRBV6-5; 7 nucleotides align to TRBD1. The CDR3 sequence: CASSRHHRGITEAFF. CDR3 sequence (DNA): TGTGCCAGCAGCCGTCATCACAGGGGAATCACTGAAGCTTTCTTT.